This T cell receptor beta chain was sequenced for a study of spatial heterogeneity in lung cancer. Time point defined: sample taken at primary tumor resection. TCRs were sequenced from unsorted whole RNA of tumor, nontumor lung or PBMC. Donation came from 70 or so patients with untreated early-stage non-small cell lung cancer. This clonotype was counted a few times. The target antigen is unknown. Study-wide results and limits: Resection saw ubiquitous expanded tumor TCRs appear in blood more than follow-up did.

Via MiXCR, TCRdb re-called the 5' RACE reads, giving one row per CDR3 protein. There are tens of thousands of distinct CDR3 sequences in the sample; approximately 12% occur only once, and over 40% lies in the top ten. Germline trimming cut 8 bases from V and 2 bases from J; bases unmatched to any gene: 10. This CDR3 spans 16 amino acids. Per germline, CDR1 MNHEY and CDR2 SVGEGT. The chain joins TRBV6-2 or TRBV6-3 to TRBJ2-1; TRBD2 agrees at 9 bases. This TCR came from a male donor with early-stage non-small cell lung cancer. This sample comprised PBMCs, obtained at surgery. The CDR3 DNA sequence: TGTGCCAGCGGAGTGGCGGGAGGGAGGCCCTACAATGAGCAGTTCTTC. Amino acids: CASGVAGGRPYNEQFF.